A selection of T cell receptor beta chains follows, all from one sample in a study of beta chain features in type 1 diabetes. Only in-frame clones appear in the TCRdb table, and some are missing; sequencing was by immunoSEQ multiplex PCR. Among about 360,000 clones listed, over 10% were seen once. The material sequenced was naive CD4+ T cells from blood. The receptor set was obtained from a man between 18 and 35 years old in good health. Both conserved end residues are part of each CDR3. The D gene is left open where the match is weak. The listing skips clone size in some rows; elsewhere it reads once, few, many or a size class.

d_gene | j_gene | len | v_gene | abundance | CDR3aa | CDR3nt
- | TRBJ1-1 | 12 | TRBV2 | - | CASSEAWHEAFF | TGTGCCAGCAGTGAAGCATGGCACGAAGCTTTCTTT
TRBD1 | TRBJ1-2 | 13 | TRBV5-4 | - | CASSWTGGDGYTF | TGTGCCAGCAGCTGGACAGGGGGGGATGGCTACACCTTC
TRBD1 | TRBJ2-1 | 17 | TRBV7-3 | few | CASSFGDRGHPDNEQFF | TGTGCCAGCAGCTTCGGGGACAGGGGGCACCCAGACAATGAGCAGTTCTTC
- | TRBJ1-2 | 13 | TRBV6-5 | few | CASRLQGPYGYTF | TGTGCCAGCAGGTTACAGGGCCCCTATGGCTACACCTTC
TRBD1 | TRBJ2-7 | 13 | TRBV11-1 | - | CASSSDRPREQYF | TGTGCCAGCAGCTCGGACAGGCCAAGGGAGCAGTACTTC
TRBD1 | TRBJ1-6 | 13 | TRBV30 | - | CAWMGQGKLPLHF | TGTGCCTGGATGGGACAGGGGAAATTACCCCTCCACTTT
TRBD1 | TRBJ1-2 | 15 | TRBV18 | - | CASSPPPGGYYGYTF | TGTGCCAGCTCACCACCCCCAGGGGGCTACTATGGCTACACCTTC
- | TRBJ2-3 | 13 | TRBV6-5 | - | CASTPRSTDTQYF | TGTGCCAGCACCCCTCGGAGCACAGATACGCAGTATTTT
TRBD1 | TRBJ2-7 | 14 | TRBV9 | - | CASSATGLSYEQYF | TGTGCCAGCAGCGCGACAGGGTTGTCCTACGAGCAGTACTTC
TRBD1 | TRBJ2-5 | 15 | TRBV9 | few | CASSVGTAFLETQYF | TGTGCCAGCAGCGTCGGGACAGCTTTTTTAGAGACCCAGTACTTC
TRBD1 | TRBJ2-3 | 14 | TRBV5-4 | few | CASSWDRAADTQYF | TGTGCCAGCAGCTGGGACAGGGCTGCAGATACGCAGTATTTT
- | TRBJ2-7 | 12 | TRBV18 | few | CASSPPGGEQYF | TGTGCCAGCTCACCACCTGGAGGCGAGCAGTACTTC
- | TRBJ2-5 | 14 | TRBV27 | - | CASSWVGPRETQYF | TGTGCCAGCAGTTGGGTGGGGCCACGAGAGACCCAGTACTTC
- | TRBJ2-3 | 15 | TRBV7-6 | few | CASSPTWGGTDTQYF | TGTGCCAGCAGCCCCACGTGGGGGGGCACAGATACGCAGTATTTT
TRBD1 | TRBJ2-7 | 15 | TRBV6-5 | few | CASSSLGQGSYEQYF | TGTGCCAGCAGTTCCCTTGGACAGGGTAGCTACGAGCAGTACTTC
TRBD1 | TRBJ2-7 | 14 | TRBV15 | - | CATTRDRGNYEQYF | TGTGCCACCACCCGGGACAGGGGGAACTACGAGCAGTACTTC
TRBD1 | TRBJ2-3 | 20 | TRBV7-2 | few | CASSLALTNFLDRKTDTQYF | TGTGCCAGCAGCTTAGCCTTGACTAACTTTTTGGACAGGAAAACAGATACGCAGTATTTT
TRBD2 | TRBJ2-3 | 11 | TRBV23-1 | many | CASSLAGTQYF | TGCGCCAGCAGTCTAGCGGGTACGCAGTATTTT
TRBD1 | TRBJ2-5 | 15 | TRBV12-5 | - | CASAYPGTGAETQYF | TGTGCTAGTGCCTACCCCGGGACAGGGGCAGAGACCCAGTACTTC
TRBD1 | TRBJ1-5 | 15 | TRBV19 | - | CASGLGQQNNQPQHF | TGTGCCAGTGGATTGGGACAGCAAAACAATCAGCCCCAGCATTTT
- | TRBJ2-7 | 15 | TRBV28 | - | CASTTRLSKSYEQYF | TGTGCCAGCACCACCCGACTCAGTAAATCCTACGAGCAGTACTTC
- | TRBJ1-1 | 12 | TRBV25-1 | few | CASGELNTEAFF | TGTGCCAGCGGAGAACTTAACACTGAAGCTTTCTTT
- | TRBJ2-1 | 14 | TRBV7-7 | - | CASRPGDWSDEQFF | TGTGCCAGCAGACCGGGGGACTGGAGCGATGAGCAGTTCTTC
- | TRBJ2-1 | 14 | TRBV15 | - | CATSRGGEHNEQFF | TGTGCCACCAGCAGAGGAGGCGAGCACAATGAGCAGTTCTTC
TRBD1 | TRBJ1-2 | 14 | TRBV2 | few | CASREDRVSYGYTF | TGTGCCAGCAGGGAGGACAGGGTCAGCTATGGCTACACCTTC
TRBD1 | TRBJ1-1 | 17 | TRBV5-1 | - | CASSLELNVGQIGEAFF | TGCGCCAGCAGCTTGGAACTCAACGTGGGACAGATAGGTGAAGCTTTCTTT
- | TRBJ1-1 | 12 | TRBV6-5 | few | CASSWGGTEAFF | TGTGCCAGCAGCTGGGGCGGCACTGAAGCTTTCTTT
- | TRBJ1-1 | 14 | TRBV5-1 | few | CASSLGQGRTEAFF | TGCGCCAGCAGCTTGGGGCAGGGAAGGACTGAAGCTTTCTTT
- | TRBJ2-7 | 15 | TRBV11-2 | few | CASSPVTGAPGEQYF | TGTGCCAGCAGCCCGGTGACGGGAGCCCCGGGCGAGCAGTACTTC
- | TRBJ2-7 | 13 | TRBV28 | - | CASREDSSYEQYF | TGTGCCAGCAGAGAGGACAGTTCCTACGAGCAGTACTTC
- | TRBJ2-7 | 15 | TRBV7-2 | - | CASSLRGPSSGEQYF | TGTGCCAGCAGCTTACGAGGGCCTAGCTCGGGGGAGCAGTACTTC
- | TRBJ1-4 | 14 | TRBV5-4 | few | CASSPRADPSKLFF | TGTGCCAGCAGCCCGCGGGCCGACCCAAGCAAACTGTTTTTT
TRBD1 | TRBJ1-6 | 14 | TRBV2 | few | CASRTGVPESPLHF | TGTGCCAGCAGAACAGGGGTTCCGGAGTCACCCCTCCACTTT
- | TRBJ2-1 | 15 | TRBV4-3 | - | CASSPRPGAYNEQFF | TGCGCCAGCAGCCCCCGGCCGGGGGCCTACAATGAGCAGTTCTTC
- | TRBJ2-3 | 15 | TRBV9 | few | CASSVGLQSTDTQYF | TGTGCCAGCAGCGTAGGACTGCAAAGCACAGATACGCAGTATTTT
TRBD1 | TRBJ1-2 | 17 | TRBV7-9 | - | CASRGTGTGLSFYGYTF | TGTGCCAGCAGAGGAACCGGGACAGGGCTTTCTTTCTATGGCTACACCTTC
TRBD1 | TRBJ1-5 | 14 | TRBV19 | - | CASSQTGWNQPQHF | TGTGCCAGTTCTCAGACAGGGTGGAATCAGCCCCAGCATTTT